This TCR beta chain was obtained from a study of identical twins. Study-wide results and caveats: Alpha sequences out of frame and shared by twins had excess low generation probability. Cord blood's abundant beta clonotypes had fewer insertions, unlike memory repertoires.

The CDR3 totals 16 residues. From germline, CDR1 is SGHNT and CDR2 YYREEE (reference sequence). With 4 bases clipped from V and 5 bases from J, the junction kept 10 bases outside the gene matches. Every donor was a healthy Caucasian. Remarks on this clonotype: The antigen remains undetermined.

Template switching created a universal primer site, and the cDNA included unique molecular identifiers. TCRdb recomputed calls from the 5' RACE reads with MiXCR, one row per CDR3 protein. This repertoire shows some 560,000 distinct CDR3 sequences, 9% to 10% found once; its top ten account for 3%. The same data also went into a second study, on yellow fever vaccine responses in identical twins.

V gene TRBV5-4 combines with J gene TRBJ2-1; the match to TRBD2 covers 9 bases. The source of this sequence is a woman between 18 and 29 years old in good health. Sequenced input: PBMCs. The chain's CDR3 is CASSTSGFGRDNEQFF. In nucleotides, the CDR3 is TGTGCCAGCAGCACTAGCGGGTTCGGTAGGGACAATGAGCAGTTCTTC.